The 25 T cell receptor beta chains in this list originate from one sample, sequenced in a study of blood T cells in healthy people across ages. Combining a sample-barcoded 5' primer with a J-beta primer mix, a second PCR ran for about 6 to 12 cycles. MiXCR, run by TCRdb on the 5' RACE reads, gives a single entry per CDR3 protein. The sample has about 1 million distinct CDR3 sequences, 45% seen once. The sequenced material came from blood. The origin of the receptors is an older woman in good health.

V and J are TRBV7-8 and TRBJ1-1; tentative D call: TRBD1 (5 bases). The germline V gene encodes CDR1 SGHVS and CDR2 FQNEAQ. Deletions cut 1 base from V and 6 bases from J, with 9 bases between. The CDR3 contains 13 residues. CDR3 bases: TGTGCCAGCAGCTTAGGGGGGGTCGCTGAAGCTTTCTTT. It yields the protein CASSLGGVAEAFF.

This clonotype was recorded a few times. J is TRBJ2-1 and V is TRBV27, with 10 bases that match TRBD1. Trimming at V came to 3 bases and at J to 4 bases, leaving 3 bases not matched to a gene. Germline loops: CDR1 MNHEY, CDR2 SMNVEV (reference sequence). The CDR3 has 15 residues. As DNA, the CDR3 is TGTGCCAGCAGTTTCGACAGGGGGCAGTACAATGAGCAGTTCTTC. Protein: CASSFDRGQYNEQFF.

The chain uses TRBV6-5 and TRBJ1-3; D unclear. Germline lookup yields CDR1 MNHEY and CDR2 SVGAGI. Trimming pared 0 bases from V and 3 bases from J, leaving 24 bases between. This CDR3 is built from 20 residues. The CDR3 sequence: CASSYSIVNSLSARGNTIYF. The CDR3, as DNA: TGTGCCAGCAGTTACTCGATCGTTAACAGCCTTAGTGCCCGTGGAAACACCATATATTTT.

This clonotype was detected only a few times. The chain combines TRBV7-2 with TRBJ1-4; TRBD1 matches 7 bases. Germline V CDR1 and CDR2: SGHTA, FQGNSA. Germline trimming cut 5 bases from V and 3 bases from J; bases unmatched to any gene: 6. CDR3 length equals 15 residues. Here the CDR3 reads CASSDTGEANEKLFF. In DNA, the CDR3 is TGTGCCAGCAGCGACACAGGGGAAGCTAATGAAAAACTGTTTTTT.

The chain uses TRBV2 and TRBJ2-1; tentative D call: TRBD2 (6 bases). The CDR3 is 16 residues long. The ends were cut back, 5 bases at V and 8 bases at J, with 22 bases in the middle. Germline values: CDR1 SNHLY, CDR2 FYNNEI. The CDR3 DNA reads TGTGCCAGCAGTCAAGTGGACGGGAGTAACCATGATGAGCAGTTCTTC. Translated, it gives CASSQVDGSNHDEQFF.

There are a few counts of this clonotype. J is TRBJ1-2 and V is TRBV7-2; D gene uncertain. The CDR3 totals 14 residues. Germline assignment: CDR1 SGHTA and CDR2 FQGNSA. The V and J ends lost 3 bases and 0 bases respectively, with 8 bases between them. The CDR3 loop reads CASSFQNSNYGYTF. As DNA, the CDR3 is TGTGCCAGCAGCTTCCAGAACTCTAACTATGGCTACACCTTC.

This clonotype appeared once. The V call is TRBV11-1, the J call TRBJ2-2; D gene unclear. There are 11 residues in the CDR3. V lost 3 bases, J lost 9 bases, and 5 bases lay in between. Per germline, CDR1 SGHAT and CDR2 FQDESV (reference sequence). The CDR3 DNA follows: TGTGCCAGCAGCTTCGGACGGGAGCTGTTTTTT. Translated: CASSFGRELFF.

The gene calls are TRBV6-1 and TRBJ1-6; D not certain. V was pared by 2 bases and J by 0 bases, with 5 bases between. The CDR3 is 15 amino acids. Germline CDR1 is MNHNS and CDR2 is SASEGT. The CDR3 region is CASSETDSYNSPLHF. As DNA, the CDR3 is TGTGCCAGCAGTGAAACGGACTCCTATAATTCACCCCTCCACTTT.

In DNA, the CDR3 is TGTGCCAGCAGCCAAGAGGCAGCGGGAGCCTTAAATGAGCAGTTCTTC. Translated: CASSQEAAGALNEQFF. V is TRBV3-1 and J is TRBJ2-1, with TRBD2 matching 8 bases. The CDR3 consists of 16 residues. The V gene's germline CDR1 is LGHDT and CDR2 YNNKEL (reference sequence). With 0 bases clipped from V and 7 bases from J, the junction kept 8 bases outside the gene matches.

The gene calls are TRBV2 and TRBJ1-1; no clear D. Germline loops: CDR1 SNHLY, CDR2 FYNNEI. Trimming removed 2 bases at V and 5 bases at J, with 12 bases between. The CDR3 consists of 14 residues. The CDR3 DNA is TGTGCCAGCAGTGAATCGTCCCGGTGGACTGAAGCTTTCTTT. This sequence encodes CASSESSRWTEAFF.

The count of this clonotype is one. V gene TRBV7-9 combines with J gene TRBJ2-5, with 11 bases aligning to TRBD1. The DNA end is more similar to TRBJ2-7, so the J call may be wrong. The CDR3 runs to 13 residues. Germline V gene lookup returns CDR1 SEHNR and CDR2 FQNEAQ (reference sequence). CDR3 amino acids: CAGTHGTGGEQYF. The CDR3 bases are TGTGCCGGCACCCACGGGACAGGGGGCGAGCAGTACTTC.

This rearrangement joins TRBV7-2 to TRBJ2-5; the match to TRBD2 covers 8 bases. The J segment lost 4 bases and the V segment lost 1 base, leaving 5 bases of the junction unmatched. CDR3 length: 15 amino acids. Germline V CDR1 and CDR2: SGHTA, FQGNSA. CDR3 coding DNA: TGTGCCAGCAGCTTAGACGGGAGGGTGAGAGAGACCCAGTACTTC. Translated, it gives CASSLDGRVRETQYF.

The chain links TRBV6-2 or TRBV6-3 to TRBJ2-7; 8 nucleotides align to TRBD2. V lost 8 bases, J lost 6 bases, and 3 bases stayed unmatched. The CDR3 has 11 amino acids. Germline loops: CDR1 MNHEY, CDR2 SVGEGT. The CDR3 region is CASGSGGEQYF. The CDR3 DNA is TGTGCCAGCGGGAGCGGGGGCGAGCAGTACTTC.

The genes are TRBV14 and TRBJ1-1; D remains ambiguous. The CDR3 is 13 amino acids. The V and J ends lost 3 bases and 4 bases respectively, with 9 bases between them. Looked up from germline, CDR1 is SGHDN and CDR2 is FVKESK. The CDR3: CASSQKGGTEAFF. The DNA for the CDR3 is TGTGCCAGCAGCCAGAAGGGTGGCACTGAAGCTTTCTTT.

CDR3 sequence: CATSPRQGQRGYEQYF. CDR3 in DNA: TGTGCCACCAGCCCAAGACAGGGTCAAAGGGGATACGAGCAGTACTTC. The V gene is TRBV15, the J gene TRBJ2-5; 7 bases agree with TRBD1. The J call may be faulty, since TRBJ2-7 better matches the DNA end. Germline CDR1 LNHNV, CDR2 YYDKDF (reference sequence). The CDR3 runs to 16 residues.

This clonotype was detected many times. The gene calls are TRBV29-1 and TRBJ2-7, with TRBD1 identical over 8 bases. This CDR3 has 14 residues. Germline V lookup: CDR1 SQVTM, CDR2 ANQGSEA. After removal of 3 bases from V and 4 bases from J, the junction contained 8 bases not matched to a gene. CDR3 DNA: TGCAGCGTTGATGGGGACAGGAACTCGTACGAGCAGTACTTC. It specifies CSVDGDRNSYEQYF.

The chain joins TRBV3-1 to TRBJ1-1, with TRBD1 matching over 8 bases. The germline V gene has CDR1 LGHDT and CDR2 YNNKEL (reference sequence). The CDR3 consists of 13 residues. V was clipped by 1 base and J by 8 bases; unmatched bases: 3. In DNA, the CDR3 is TGTGCCAGCAGCCAAGTACAGGGGGGCGAAGCTTTCTTT. It translates to CASSQVQGGEAFF.

The V call is TRBV20-1, the J call TRBJ2-3; TRBD2 matches 9 bases. The CDR3 consists of 16 residues. With V trimmed by 0 bases and J by 1 base, 5 bases remained unmatched. CDR1 is DFQATT and CDR2 is SNEGSKA in the germline V gene (reference sequence). The CDR3, as DNA: TGCAGTGCTAGAGATTTGCGACTAGCGGGCACAGATACGCAGTATTTT. This codes for CSARDLRLAGTDTQYF.

CDR3 DNA sequence: TGTGCCAGCATCCCCTCGGGGGGCCGGAACTATGGCTACACCTTC. As protein: CASIPSGGRNYGYTF. The chain links TRBV28 to TRBJ1-2; D possibly corresponds to TRBD1 (6 bases). The CDR3 consists of 15 residues. Germline V gives CDR1 MDHEN, CDR2 SYDVKM. Trimming removed 7 bases from V and 2 bases from J, with 17 bases in between.

This clonotype came up a few times. J is TRBJ2-7 and V is TRBV20-1, with TRBD1 matching over 10 bases. CDR1 and CDR2 (germline): DFQATT, SNEGSKA (reference sequence). Losses at the gene ends were 6 bases for V and 0 bases for J; bases not matched to a gene: 11. The CDR3 extends over 16 amino acids. CDR3 DNA: TGCAGTGCCAAGGCCCCGACAGGGGGCAGCTCCTACGAGCAGTACTTC. Amino acids: CSAKAPTGGSSYEQYF.

This clonotype has more than one count but fewer than ten. The chain joins TRBV6-1 to TRBJ1-1; TRBD1 is a possible D gene (5 bases). CDR3 length: 13 amino acids. V was shortened by 1 base and J by 6 bases, with 9 bases between the two germline ends. CDR1 and CDR2 (germline): MNHNS, SASEGT. CDR3 in DNA: TGTGCCAGCAGTGAAGGCAGGGTATCTGAAGCTTTCTTT. Residues: CASSEGRVSEAFF.

The V gene is TRBV5-1, the J gene TRBJ2-1; 10 bases are a match to TRBD2. The CDR3 runs to 15 residues. Germline V gene data show CDR1 as SGHRS and CDR2 as YFSETQ. Trimming at V came to 5 bases and at J to 9 bases, leaving 11 bases not matched to a gene. The CDR3 loop reads CASRSGRAGSGEQFF. CDR3 coding DNA: TGCGCCAGCAGAAGCGGGAGGGCCGGTTCTGGTGAGCAGTTCTTC.

This clonotype has just a few counts. V gene TRBV10-3 combines with J gene TRBJ1-6; D ambiguous. V was shortened by 6 bases and J by 8 bases, with 14 bases between the two germline ends. The CDR3 has 14 amino acids. Germline CDR1 is ENHRY and CDR2 is SYGVKD. In nucleotides, the CDR3 is TGTGCCATCAGGGGAGCGGGGAACGATTCACCCCTCCACTTT. The encoded protein is CAIRGAGNDSPLHF.

This clonotype was counted a few times. V and J are TRBV5-1 and TRBJ2-1; D remains ambiguous. Germline V gene lookup returns CDR1 SGHRS and CDR2 YFSETQ. CDR3 size: 14 residues. The V end lost 1 base, the J end lost 5 bases, and 10 bases lay between the germline ends. The CDR3 coding sequence is TGCGCCAGCAGCTTGCCCCAATCGGACAATGAGCAGTTCTTC. Translated, it gives CASSLPQSDNEQFF.

V usage is TRBV6-6 and J usage is TRBJ2-7; TRBD1 matches at 7 bases. CDR1 and CDR2 from the germline V gene are MNHNY and SVGAGI (reference sequence). This CDR3 comprises 14 residues. The V gene end was trimmed by 6 bases and the J gene end by 3 bases; junction bases not matched to a gene: 8. CDR3 region: CASSRSGQYYEQYF. The DNA for the CDR3 is TGTGCCAGCAGCCGATCGGGACAGTACTACGAGCAGTACTTC.